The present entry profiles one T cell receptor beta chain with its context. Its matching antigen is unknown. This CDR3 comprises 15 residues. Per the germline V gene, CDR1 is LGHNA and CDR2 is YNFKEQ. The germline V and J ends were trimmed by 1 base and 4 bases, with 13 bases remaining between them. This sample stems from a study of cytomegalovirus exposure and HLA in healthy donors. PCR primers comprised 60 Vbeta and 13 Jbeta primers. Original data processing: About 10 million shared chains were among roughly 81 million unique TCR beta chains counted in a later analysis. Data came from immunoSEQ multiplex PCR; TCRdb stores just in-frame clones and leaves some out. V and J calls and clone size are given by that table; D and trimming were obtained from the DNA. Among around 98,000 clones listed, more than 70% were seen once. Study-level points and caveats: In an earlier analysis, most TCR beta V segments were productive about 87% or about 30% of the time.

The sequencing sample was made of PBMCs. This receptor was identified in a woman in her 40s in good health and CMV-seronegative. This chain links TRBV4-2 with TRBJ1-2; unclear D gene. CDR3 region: CASSQAREWSYGYTF. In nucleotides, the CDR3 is TGTGCCAGCAGCCAAGCCCGCGAGTGGAGCTATGGCTACACCTTC.